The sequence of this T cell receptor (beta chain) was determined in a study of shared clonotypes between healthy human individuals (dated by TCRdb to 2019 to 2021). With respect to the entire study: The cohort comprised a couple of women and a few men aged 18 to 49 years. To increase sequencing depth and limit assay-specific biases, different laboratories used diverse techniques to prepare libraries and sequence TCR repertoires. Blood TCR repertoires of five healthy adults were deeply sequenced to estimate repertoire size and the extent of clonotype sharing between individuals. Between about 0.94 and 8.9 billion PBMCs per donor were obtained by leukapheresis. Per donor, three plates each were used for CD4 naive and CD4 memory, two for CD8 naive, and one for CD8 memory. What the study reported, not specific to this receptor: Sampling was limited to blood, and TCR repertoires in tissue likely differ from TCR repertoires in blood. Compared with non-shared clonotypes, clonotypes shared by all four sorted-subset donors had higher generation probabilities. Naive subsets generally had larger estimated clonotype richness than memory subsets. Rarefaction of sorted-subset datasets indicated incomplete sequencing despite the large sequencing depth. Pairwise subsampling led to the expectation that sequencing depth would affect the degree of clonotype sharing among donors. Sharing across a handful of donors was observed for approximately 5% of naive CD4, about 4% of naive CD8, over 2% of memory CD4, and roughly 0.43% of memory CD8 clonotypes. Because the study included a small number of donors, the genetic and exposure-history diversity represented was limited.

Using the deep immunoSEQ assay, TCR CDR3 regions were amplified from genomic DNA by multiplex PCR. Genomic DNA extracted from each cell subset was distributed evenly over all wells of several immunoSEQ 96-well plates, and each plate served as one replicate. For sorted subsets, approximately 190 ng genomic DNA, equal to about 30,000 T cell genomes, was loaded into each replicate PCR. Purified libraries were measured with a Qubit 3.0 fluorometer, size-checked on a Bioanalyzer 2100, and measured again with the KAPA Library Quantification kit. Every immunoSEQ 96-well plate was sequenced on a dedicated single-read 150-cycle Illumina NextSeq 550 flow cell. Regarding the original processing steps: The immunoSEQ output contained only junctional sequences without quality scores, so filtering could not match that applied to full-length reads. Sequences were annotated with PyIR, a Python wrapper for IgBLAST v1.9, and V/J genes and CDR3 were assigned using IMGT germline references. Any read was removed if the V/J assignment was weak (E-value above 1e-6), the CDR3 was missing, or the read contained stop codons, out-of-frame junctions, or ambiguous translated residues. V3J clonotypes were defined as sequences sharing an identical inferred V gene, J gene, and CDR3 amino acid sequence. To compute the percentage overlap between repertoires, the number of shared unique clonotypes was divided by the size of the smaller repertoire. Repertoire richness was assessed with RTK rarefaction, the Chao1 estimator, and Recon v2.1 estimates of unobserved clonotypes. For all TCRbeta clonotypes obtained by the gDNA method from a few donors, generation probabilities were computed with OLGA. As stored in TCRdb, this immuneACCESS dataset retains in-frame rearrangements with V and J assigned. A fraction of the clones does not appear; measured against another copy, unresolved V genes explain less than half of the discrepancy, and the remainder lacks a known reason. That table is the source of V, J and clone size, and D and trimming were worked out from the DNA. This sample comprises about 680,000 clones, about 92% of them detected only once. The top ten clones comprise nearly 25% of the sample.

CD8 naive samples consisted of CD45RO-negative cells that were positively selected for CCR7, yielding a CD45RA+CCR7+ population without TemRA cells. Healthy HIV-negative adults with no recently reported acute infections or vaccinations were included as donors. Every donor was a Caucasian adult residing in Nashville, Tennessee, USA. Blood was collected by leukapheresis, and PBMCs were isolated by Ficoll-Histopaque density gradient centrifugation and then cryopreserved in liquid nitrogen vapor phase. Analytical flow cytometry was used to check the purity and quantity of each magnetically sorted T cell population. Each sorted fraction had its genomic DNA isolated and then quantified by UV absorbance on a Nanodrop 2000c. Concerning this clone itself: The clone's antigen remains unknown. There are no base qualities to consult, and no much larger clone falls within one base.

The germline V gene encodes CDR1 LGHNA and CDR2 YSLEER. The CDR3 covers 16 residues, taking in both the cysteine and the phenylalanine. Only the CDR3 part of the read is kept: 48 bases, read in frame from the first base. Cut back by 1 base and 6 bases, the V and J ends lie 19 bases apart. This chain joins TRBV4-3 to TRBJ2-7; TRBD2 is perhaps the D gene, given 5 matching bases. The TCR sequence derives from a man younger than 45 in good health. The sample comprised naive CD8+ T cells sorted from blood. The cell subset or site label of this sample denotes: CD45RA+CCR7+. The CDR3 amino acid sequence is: CASSQGRGAVRGEQYF. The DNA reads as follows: TGCGCCAGCAGCCAAGGTCGGGGTGCTGTACGTGGCGAGCAGTACTTC.